This T cell receptor beta chain is drawn from a study of blood T cells in healthy people across ages. In this sample, this clonotype turned up a few times. The antigen remains unidentified. Whole-study results and caveats: Diversity of TCR beta per million T cells declined in a roughly linear way with age. It was held that diversity estimates obtained from one million T cells represented underestimates.

There were at least 5 micrograms of total RNA extracted from every sample. The use of a sample-barcoded 5' primer and a J-beta primer mix characterized a second PCR of about 6 to 12 cycles. MiXCR, run by TCRdb on the 5' RACE reads, gives a single entry per CDR3 protein. The repertoire holds fewer than 2,000,000 distinct CDR3 sequences, with about 31% as singletons. The CDR3 extends over 14 amino acids. Per the germline V gene, CDR1 is SGDLS and CDR2 is YYNGEE. Trimming cost V 4 bases and J 4 bases; bases outside gene matches: 6. The specimen was blood. This sequence originates from a woman aged 30 to 39 in good health. The chain carries TRBV9 and TRBJ1-2, with 8 nucleotides matching TRBD1. CDR3 amino acids: CASSSRQGPYGYTF. CDR3 coding DNA: TGTGCCAGCAGCAGTCGACAGGGGCCCTATGGCTACACCTTC. Filled out from reference TRBV9 and TRBJ1-2, the complete variable domain reads DSGVTQTPKHLITATGQRVTLRCSPRSGDLSVYWYQQSLDQGLQFLIQYYNGEERAKGNILERFSAQQFPDLHSELNLSSLELGDSALYFCASSSRQGPYGYTFGSGTRLTVV.